What follows are 23 T cell receptor beta chains derived from one specimen sequenced in a study of T cell responses to AZD1222 COVID-19 vaccine. Using immunoSEQ multiplex PCR, the repertoire was profiled, and TCRdb retains in-frame clones only, with some absent. The table has approximately 160,000 clones, approximately 88% seen once; the top ten hold about 3.7%. Source: peripheral blood, taken on day 0 of MenACWY control vaccination. These receptors originate from an adult in good health.

The J gene is TRBJ1-2, the V gene TRBV11-2; D uncertain. The ends were cut back, 2 bases at V and 7 bases at J, with 11 bases in the middle. The CDR3 loop spans 13 amino acids. Germline CDR1 is SGHAT and CDR2 is FQNNGV. This chain's CDR3 is CASSLYNSGGYTF. CDR3 DNA: TGTGCCAGCAGCTTATACAATTCTGGTGGCTACACCTTC.

The rearrangement uses TRBV6-1 and TRBJ2-4; D not certain. The CDR3 length is 16 residues. Germline CDR1 is MNHNS and CDR2 is SASEGT. V shed 3 bases and J shed 0 bases, with 12 bases lying between them. The CDR3 sequence is CASSDPSTLAKNIQYF. The CDR3 coding sequence is TGTGCCAGCAGTGATCCCTCGACCTTAGCCAAAAACATTCAGTACTTC.

This clone was observed a handful of times. The genes are TRBV3-1 (or the pseudogene TRBV3-2) and TRBJ1-3; D unclear. In germline, CDR1 is LGHDT, CDR2 YNNKEL (reference sequence). This CDR3 has 15 residues. V dropped 2 bases and J dropped 0 bases, with 8 bases sitting between them. The CDR3 sequence is CASSQRLSSGNTIYF. The CDR3, as DNA: TGTGCCAGCAGCCAACGGCTAAGCTCTGGAAACACCATATATTTT.

The V call is TRBV7-3, the J call TRBJ2-2, with D unresolved. The CDR3 extends over 14 amino acids. Trimming took 3 bases from V and 0 from J, leaving 5 bases between them. Germline CDR1 SGHTA, CDR2 FQGTGA. In DNA, the CDR3 is TGTGCCAGCAGCTTTGGGGCGAACACCGGGGAGCTGTTTTTT. It specifies CASSFGANTGELFF.

The rearrangement joins TRBV6-6 to TRBJ2-4; no reliable D call. V lost 6 bases to trimming and J lost 6 bases, with 15 bases between them. CDR1 and CDR2 (germline): MNHNY, SVGAGI (reference sequence). The CDR3 runs 14 residues. The CDR3 spells CASSPNPTVNIQYF. Here the CDR3 DNA reads TGTGCCAGCAGCCCGAATCCTACAGTAAACATTCAGTACTTC.

This chain connects TRBV5-1 to TRBJ1-2; D might be TRBD1 (5 bases). With 2 bases removed from V and 6 bases from J, the gap between germline ends came to 23 bases. Germline V lookup: CDR1 SGHRS, CDR2 YFSETQ. This CDR3 spans 17 amino acids. The CDR3 DNA reads TGCGCCAGCAGCTTAGTGCCAGGGTCGTTAGGTGGTGATGGCTACACCTTC. Translation: CASSLVPGSLGGDGYTF.

This chain joins TRBV5-6 and TRBJ2-3, with 8 bases fitting TRBD1. This CDR3 comprises 15 residues. Germline CDR1 and CDR2: SGHDT and YYEEEE. With V trimmed by 4 bases and J by 5 bases, 9 bases remained unmatched. CDR3 in DNA: TGTGCCAGCAGCGGGGACAGGTCTTTGAAAGATACGCAGTATTTT. Its translation: CASSGDRSLKDTQYF. The full variable domain, rest sourced from reference TRBV5-6 and TRBJ2-3, is DAGVTQSPTHLIKTRGQQVTLRCSPKSGHDTVSWYQQALGQGPQFIFQYYEEEERQRGNFPDRFSGHQFPNYSSELNVNALLLGDSALYLCASSGDRSLKDTQYFGPGTRLTVL.

This sequence joins TRBV9 and TRBJ2-2; the D call may be TRBD1 or TRBD2 (5 bases each). V was trimmed by 3 bases and J by 4 bases, leaving 19 bases between them. The CDR3 extends over 17 amino acids. The V gene's germline CDR1 is SGDLS and CDR2 YYNGEE. CDR3 residues: CASSDPRGGFGTGELFF. CDR3 DNA sequence: TGTGCCAGCAGCGATCCCCGGGGCGGGTTCGGCACCGGGGAGCTGTTTTTT.

This chain joins TRBV7-9 and TRBJ1-2, with D unresolved. There are 14 residues in the CDR3. Germline V gives CDR1 SEHNR, CDR2 FQNEAQ (reference sequence). V lost 2 bases, J lost 3 bases, and 10 bases lay in between. The CDR3 is CASSLRPGYYGYTF. The CDR3 bases are TGTGCCAGCAGCTTACGTCCGGGTTACTATGGCTACACCTTC.

The chain carries TRBV7-8 and TRBJ1-5; weak D call: TRBD1 (6 bases). The ends were cut back, 0 bases at V and 0 bases at J, with 12 bases in the middle. The CDR3 sequence is 17 residues long. From germline, CDR1 is SGHVS and CDR2 FQNEAQ. The CDR3 here is CASSLAGTHYSNQPQHF. The CDR3 DNA is TGTGCCAGCAGCTTAGCGGGGACACACTATAGCAATCAGCCCCAGCATTTT.

The gene calls are TRBV21-1 and TRBJ2-3; the table's D call TRBD2 went unverified against the DNA. TRBV21-1 is deemed a pseudogene. This CDR3 region has 15 residues. In DNA, the CDR3 is TGTGCCAGCAGCAAAAGTCGCGGGGGCACAGATACGCAGTATTTT. Amino acid sequence: CASSKSRGGTDTQYF.

The gene calls are TRBV9 and TRBJ1-3; 9 bases agree with TRBD1. This CDR3 has 16 residues. The germline CDR1 and CDR2 sequences are SGDLS and YYNGEE. V gave up 2 bases and J gave up 3 bases; unmatched junction bases: 6. Here the CDR3 reads CASSVGRTGDGNTIYF. CDR3 nucleotide sequence: TGTGCCAGCAGCGTTGGGAGGACAGGGGATGGAAACACCATATATTTT. The full variable domain, rest sourced from reference TRBV9 and TRBJ1-3, is DSGVTQTPKHLITATGQRVTLRCSPRSGDLSVYWYQQSLDQGLQFLIQYYNGEERAKGNILERFSAQQFPDLHSELNLSSLELGDSALYFCASSVGRTGDGNTIYFGEGSWLTVV.

J is TRBJ2-3 and V is TRBV5-1; TRBD2 aligns across 8 bases. Trimming removed 6 bases from V and 2 bases from J; junction bases left unmatched: 5. Germline V gene sequence: CDR1 SGHRS, CDR2 YFSETQ. CDR3 length: 14 residues. The DNA of the CDR3 is TGCGCCAGCACCCCCGGGAGGGTCACAGATACGCAGTATTTT. It yields the protein CASTPGRVTDTQYF.

J is TRBJ1-5 and V is TRBV6-2 or TRBV6-3, with a possible D match to TRBD1 (5 bases). The CDR3 has 18 residues. V lost 2 bases to trimming and J lost 5 bases, with 22 bases between them. The germline V gene has CDR1 MNHEY and CDR2 SVGEGT. The DNA for the CDR3 is TGTGCCAGCAGTTACAACGTCCGGGACGGGGGATGGCATCAGCCCCAGCATTTT. Encoded protein: CASSYNVRDGGWHQPQHF.

CDR3 residues: CASSLVQNEKLFF. Here the CDR3 DNA reads TGCGCCAGCAGCTTGGTGCAGAATGAAAAACTGTTTTTT. This chain joins TRBV5-1 and TRBJ1-4; D is undetermined. The CDR3 contains 13 residues. Per the germline V gene, CDR1 is SGHRS and CDR2 is YFSETQ. V was cut by 0 bases and J by 5 bases, with 5 bases left in between.

V gene TRBV3-1 (or the pseudogene TRBV3-2) combines with J gene TRBJ1-1, with D perhaps matching TRBD1 (5 bases). The CDR3 has 18 residues. V lost 0 bases and J lost 2, with 19 bases in between. Germline V gene data show CDR1 as LGHDT and CDR2 as YNNKEL (reference sequence). CDR3 sequence reads: CASSQDRTQPRANTEAFF. Here the CDR3 DNA reads TGTGCCAGCAGCCAAGACCGGACCCAACCCAGGGCTAACACTGAAGCTTTCTTT.

The V and J genes are TRBV11-3 and TRBJ1-4; 10 bases map to TRBD1. V dropped 5 bases and J dropped 7; count of bases not matched to a gene: 7. The CDR3 loop spans 15 amino acids. Germline V gene data show CDR1 as SGHNT and CDR2 as YENEEA. The DNA of the CDR3 is TGTGCCAGCAGCCCGTTTGGGGACAGGGGTGAAAAACTGTTTTTT. This codes for CASSPFGDRGEKLFF. The variable domain in full, with the rest retrieved from reference TRBV11-3 and TRBJ1-4, is EAGVVQSPRYKIIEKKQPVAFWCNPISGHNTLYWYLQNLGQGPELLIRYENEEAVDDSQLPKDRFSAERLKGVDSTLKIQPAELGDSAVYLCASSPFGDRGEKLFFGSGTQLSVL.

The chain recombines TRBV29-1 with TRBJ1-4; no firm D call. This CDR3 has 12 residues. Trimming removed 7 bases from V and 7 bases from J, with 13 bases in between. Germline-derived CDR1 and CDR2 are SQVTM and ANQGSEA. CDR3 DNA: TGCAGCGGTATGGCGGGAGGTGAAAAACTGTTTTTT. This encodes CSGMAGGEKLFF. Drawing the rest from reference TRBV29-1 and TRBJ1-4, the complete variable domain is SAVISQKPSRDICQRGTSLTIQCQVDSQVTMMFWYRQQPGQSLTLIATANQGSEATYESGFVIDKFPISRPNLTFSTLTVSNMSPEDSSIYLCSGMAGGEKLFFGSGTQLSVL.

The rearrangement joins TRBV7-2 to TRBJ1-6; TRBD1 aligns across 8 bases. The CDR3 runs 16 residues. With 5 bases clipped from V and 4 bases from J, the junction kept 7 bases outside the gene matches. CDR1 is SGHTA and CDR2 is FQGNSA in the germline V gene. This CDR3 is CASSPQGQGYNSPLHF. DNA of the CDR3: TGTGCCAGCAGCCCACAAGGACAGGGTTATAATTCACCCCTCCACTTT.

The V call is TRBV12-3 or TRBV12-4, the J call TRBJ1-3, with D unresolved. V dropped 8 bases and J dropped 0 bases, with 8 bases sitting between them. CDR3 length: 13 amino acids. The CDR3 loop reads CASRLSSGNTIYF. CDR3 coding DNA: TGTGCCAGCCGACTGAGCTCTGGAAACACCATATATTTT.

V gene TRBV5-8 combines with J gene TRBJ1-5; D is ambiguous. The CDR3 loop spans 14 amino acids. V was trimmed by 3 bases and J by 2 bases, leaving 9 bases between them. Germline V lookup: CDR1 SGHTS, CDR2 YDEGEE. The CDR3 DNA sequence: TGTGCCAGCAGCTGGAATGTAGGCAATCAGCCCCAGCATTTT. Protein product: CASSWNVGNQPQHF.

This clone has just a few counts. The V gene is TRBV5-4, the J gene TRBJ1-1; D gene uncertain. Per the germline V gene, CDR1 is SGHNT and CDR2 is YYREEE (reference sequence). The CDR3 is 11 residues long. Trimming removed 4 bases from V and 3 bases from J, with 4 bases in between. The CDR3 region has the DNA TGTGCCAGCAGCGATTACACTGAAGCTTTCTTT. Amino acids: CASSDYTEAFF.

The chain couples TRBV6-1 to TRBJ1-5, with D uncertain. The CDR3 has 14 residues. The germline V gene encodes CDR1 MNHNS and CDR2 SASEGT. The V end was cut by 0 bases, the J end by 3 bases, with 6 bases between. CDR3: CASSEAGFNQPQHF. In nucleotides, the CDR3 is TGTGCCAGCAGTGAAGCCGGATTCAATCAGCCCCAGCATTTT.